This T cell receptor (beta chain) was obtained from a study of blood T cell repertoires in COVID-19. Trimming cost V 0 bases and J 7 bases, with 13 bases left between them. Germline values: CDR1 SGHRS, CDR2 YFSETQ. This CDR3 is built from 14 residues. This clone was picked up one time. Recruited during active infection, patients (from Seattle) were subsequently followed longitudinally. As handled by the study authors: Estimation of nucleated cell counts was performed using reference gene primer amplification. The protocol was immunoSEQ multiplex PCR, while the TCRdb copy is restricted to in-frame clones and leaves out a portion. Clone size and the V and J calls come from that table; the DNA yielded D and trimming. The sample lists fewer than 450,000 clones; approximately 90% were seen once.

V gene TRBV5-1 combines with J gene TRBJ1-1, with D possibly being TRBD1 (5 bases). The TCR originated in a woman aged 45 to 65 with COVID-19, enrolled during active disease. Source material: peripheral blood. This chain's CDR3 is CASSLANWGGEAFF. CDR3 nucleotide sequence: TGCGCCAGCAGCTTGGCCAACTGGGGCGGTGAAGCTTTCTTT.